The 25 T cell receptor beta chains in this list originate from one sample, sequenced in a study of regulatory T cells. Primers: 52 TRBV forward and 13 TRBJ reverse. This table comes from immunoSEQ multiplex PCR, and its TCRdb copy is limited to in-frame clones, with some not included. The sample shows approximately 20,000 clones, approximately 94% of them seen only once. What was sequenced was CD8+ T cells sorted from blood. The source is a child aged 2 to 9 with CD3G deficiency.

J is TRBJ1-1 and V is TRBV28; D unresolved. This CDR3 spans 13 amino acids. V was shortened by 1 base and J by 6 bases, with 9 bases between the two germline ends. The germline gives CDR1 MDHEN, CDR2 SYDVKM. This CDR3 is CASSLFTEAEAFF. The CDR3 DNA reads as TGTGCCAGCAGTTTATTTACAGAGGCTGAAGCTTTCTTT.

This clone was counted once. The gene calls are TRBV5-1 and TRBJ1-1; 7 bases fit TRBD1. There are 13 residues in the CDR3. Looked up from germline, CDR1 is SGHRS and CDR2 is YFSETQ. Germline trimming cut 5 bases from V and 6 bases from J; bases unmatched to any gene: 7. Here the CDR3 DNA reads TGCGCCAGCAGGCTTACAGGGGAGGCTGAAGCTTTCTTT. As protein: CASRLTGEAEAFF.

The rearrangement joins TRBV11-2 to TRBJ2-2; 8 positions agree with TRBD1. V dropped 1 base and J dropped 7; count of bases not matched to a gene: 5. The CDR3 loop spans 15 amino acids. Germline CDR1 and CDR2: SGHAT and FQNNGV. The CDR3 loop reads CASSLAYRGDGELFF. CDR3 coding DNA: TGTGCCAGCAGCTTAGCCTACAGGGGGGACGGGGAGCTGTTTTTT. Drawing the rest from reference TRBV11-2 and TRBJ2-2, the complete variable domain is EAGVAQSPRYKIIEKRQSVAFWCNPISGHATLYWYQQILGQGPKLLIQFQNNGVVDDSQLPKDRFSAERLKGVDSTLKIQPAKLEDSAVYLCASSLAYRGDGELFFGEGSRLTVL.

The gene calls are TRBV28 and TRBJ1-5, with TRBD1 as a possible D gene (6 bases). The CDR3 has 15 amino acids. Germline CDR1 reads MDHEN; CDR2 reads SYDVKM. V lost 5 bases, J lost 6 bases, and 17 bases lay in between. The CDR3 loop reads CASSEVGGGPQPQHF. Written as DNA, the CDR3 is TGTGCCAGCAGTGAAGTCGGGGGGGGGCCTCAGCCCCAGCATTTT.

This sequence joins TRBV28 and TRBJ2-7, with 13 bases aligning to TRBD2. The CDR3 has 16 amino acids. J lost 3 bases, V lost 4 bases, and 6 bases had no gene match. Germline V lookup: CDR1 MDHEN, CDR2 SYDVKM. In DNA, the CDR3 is TGTGCCAGCAGTTCCGGACTAGCGGGGGATATCTACGAGCAGTACTTC. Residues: CASSSGLAGDIYEQYF. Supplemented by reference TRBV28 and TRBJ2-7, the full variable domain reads DVKVTQSSRYLVKRTGEKVFLECVQDMDHENMFWYRQDPGLGLRLIYFSYDVKMKEKGDIPEGYSVSREKKERFSLILESASTNQTSMYLCASSSGLAGDIYEQYFGPGTRLTVT.

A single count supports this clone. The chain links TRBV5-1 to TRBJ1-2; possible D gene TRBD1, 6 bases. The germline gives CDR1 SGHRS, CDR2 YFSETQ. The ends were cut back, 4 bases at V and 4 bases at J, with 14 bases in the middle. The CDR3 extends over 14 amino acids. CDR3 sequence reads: CASSDPGTSYGYTF. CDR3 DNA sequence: TGCGCCAGCAGCGATCCTGGGACATCCTATGGCTACACCTTC.

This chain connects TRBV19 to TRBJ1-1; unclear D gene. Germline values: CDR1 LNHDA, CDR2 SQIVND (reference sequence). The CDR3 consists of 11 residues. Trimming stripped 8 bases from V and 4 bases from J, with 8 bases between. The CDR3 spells CASSTGTEAFF. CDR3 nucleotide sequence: TGTGCCAGTTCGACGGGCACTGAAGCTTTCTTT.

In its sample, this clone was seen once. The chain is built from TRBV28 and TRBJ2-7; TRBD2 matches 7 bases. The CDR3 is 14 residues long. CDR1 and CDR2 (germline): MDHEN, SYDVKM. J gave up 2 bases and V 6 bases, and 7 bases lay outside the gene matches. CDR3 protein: CASSLRAGAYEQYF. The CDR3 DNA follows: TGTGCCAGCAGCCTCCGGGCGGGAGCCTACGAGCAGTACTTC.

As DNA, the CDR3 is TGTGCCAGCAGTTTCCGGGGGAGCTCCTACGAGCAGTACTTC. Protein: CASSFRGSSYEQYF. The chain links TRBV28 to TRBJ2-7; TRBD2 is a possible D gene (6 bases). Germline loops: CDR1 MDHEN, CDR2 SYDVKM. V lost 3 bases and J lost 0, with 9 bases in between. The length of the CDR3 is 14 residues.

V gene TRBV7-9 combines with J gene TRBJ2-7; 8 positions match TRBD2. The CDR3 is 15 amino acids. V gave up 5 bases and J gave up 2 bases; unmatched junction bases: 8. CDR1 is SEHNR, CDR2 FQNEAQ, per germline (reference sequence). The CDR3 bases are TGTGCCAGCAGCCGTTCGGGGGGGGACCCCTACGAGCAGTACTTC. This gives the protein CASSRSGGDPYEQYF.

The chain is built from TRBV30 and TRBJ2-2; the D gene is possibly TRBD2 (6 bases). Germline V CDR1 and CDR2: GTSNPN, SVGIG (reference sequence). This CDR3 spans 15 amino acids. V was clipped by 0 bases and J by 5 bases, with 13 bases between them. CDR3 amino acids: CAWSVSGRATGELFF. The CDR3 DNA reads TGTGCCTGGAGTGTATCCGGGAGAGCGACCGGGGAGCTGTTTTTT.

The CDR3 loop is CASSPGTSSYEQYF. CDR3 DNA sequence: TGTGCCAGCAGTCCCGGGACAAGCTCCTACGAGCAGTACTTC. The chain recombines TRBV28 with TRBJ2-7; D might be TRBD1 (6 bases). The germline CDR1 and CDR2 sequences are MDHEN and SYDVKM. The CDR3 runs to 14 residues. Trimming took off 5 bases at V and 0 bases at J, with 11 bases between the two ends.

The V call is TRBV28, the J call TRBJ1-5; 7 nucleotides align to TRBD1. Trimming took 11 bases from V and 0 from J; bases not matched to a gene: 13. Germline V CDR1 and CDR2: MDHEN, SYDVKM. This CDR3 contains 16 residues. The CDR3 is CAVGGGFLNSNQPQHF. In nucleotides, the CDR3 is TGTGCCGTAGGAGGGGGCTTTCTGAATAGCAATCAGCCCCAGCATTTT. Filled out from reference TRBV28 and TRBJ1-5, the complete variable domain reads DVKVTQSSRYLVKRTGEKVFLECVQDMDHENMFWYRQDPGLGLRLIYFSYDVKMKEKGDIPEGYSVSREKKERFSLILESASTNQTSMYLCAVGGGFLNSNQPQHFGDGTRLSIL.

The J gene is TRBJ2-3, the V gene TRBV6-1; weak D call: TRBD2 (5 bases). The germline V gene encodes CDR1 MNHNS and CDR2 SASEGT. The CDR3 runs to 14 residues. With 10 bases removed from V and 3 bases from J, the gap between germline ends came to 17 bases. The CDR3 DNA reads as TGTGCCACAAATAGCTGGGGAGAGACAGATACGCAGTATTTT. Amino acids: CATNSWGETDTQYF.

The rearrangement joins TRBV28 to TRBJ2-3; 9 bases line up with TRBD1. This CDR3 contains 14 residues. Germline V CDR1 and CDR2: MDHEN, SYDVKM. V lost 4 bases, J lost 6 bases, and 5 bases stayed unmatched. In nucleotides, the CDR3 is TGTGCCAGCAGTTCTGGGACAGGGTTGGATACGCAGTATTTT. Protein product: CASSSGTGLDTQYF.

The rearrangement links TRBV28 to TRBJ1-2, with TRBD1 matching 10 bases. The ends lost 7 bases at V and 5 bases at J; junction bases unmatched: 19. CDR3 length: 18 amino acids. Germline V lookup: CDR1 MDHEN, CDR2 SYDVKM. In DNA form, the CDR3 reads TGTGCCAGCACTTCCATCGCCTCGGGACAGGGGAAAGAGTATGGCTACACCTTC. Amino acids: CASTSIASGQGKEYGYTF.

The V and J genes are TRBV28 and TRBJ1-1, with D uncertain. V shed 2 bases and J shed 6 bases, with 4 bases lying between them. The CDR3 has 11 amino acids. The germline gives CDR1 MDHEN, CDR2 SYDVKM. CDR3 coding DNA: TGTGCCAGCAGTTTAAGCGCTGAAGCTTTCTTT. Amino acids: CASSLSAEAFF.

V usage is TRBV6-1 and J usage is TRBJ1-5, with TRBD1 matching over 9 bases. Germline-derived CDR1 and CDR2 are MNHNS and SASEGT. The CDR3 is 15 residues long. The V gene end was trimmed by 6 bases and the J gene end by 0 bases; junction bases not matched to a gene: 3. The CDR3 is CASSYRGLSNQPQHF. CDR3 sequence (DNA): TGTGCCAGCAGCTACAGGGGGCTTAGCAATCAGCCCCAGCATTTT.

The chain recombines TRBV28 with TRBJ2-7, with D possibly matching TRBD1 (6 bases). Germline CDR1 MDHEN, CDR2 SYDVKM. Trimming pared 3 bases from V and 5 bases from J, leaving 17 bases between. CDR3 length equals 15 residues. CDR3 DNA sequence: TGTGCCAGCAGTTTGACCCAAGCAGGGGCCCACGAGCAGTACTTC. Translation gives CASSLTQAGAHEQYF.

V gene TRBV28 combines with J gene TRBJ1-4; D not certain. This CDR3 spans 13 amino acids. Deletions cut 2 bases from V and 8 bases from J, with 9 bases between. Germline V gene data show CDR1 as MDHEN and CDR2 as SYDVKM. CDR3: CASSLLPGEKLFF. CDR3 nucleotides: TGTGCCAGCAGTTTACTTCCGGGCGAAAAACTGTTTTTT. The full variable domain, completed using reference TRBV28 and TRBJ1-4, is DVKVTQSSRYLVKRTGEKVFLECVQDMDHENMFWYRQDPGLGLRLIYFSYDVKMKEKGDIPEGYSVSREKKERFSLILESASTNQTSMYLCASSLLPGEKLFFGSGTQLSVL.

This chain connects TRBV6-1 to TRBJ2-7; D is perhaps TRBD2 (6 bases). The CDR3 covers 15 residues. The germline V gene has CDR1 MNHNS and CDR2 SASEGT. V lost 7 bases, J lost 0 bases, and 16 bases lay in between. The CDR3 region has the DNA TGTGCCAGCACCCCGGGGGACCGGTTCTCCTACGAGCAGTACTTC. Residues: CASTPGDRFSYEQYF.

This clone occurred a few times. The CDR3 region is CASSLGGAQEQYF. CDR3 DNA: TGTGCCAGCAGCTTAGGGGGGGCGCAGGAGCAGTACTTC. V gene TRBV13 combines with J gene TRBJ2-7, with D perhaps TRBD1 (6 bases). The CDR3 is made up of 13 amino acids. The germline CDR1 and CDR2 sequences are PRHDT and FYEKMQ (reference sequence). V lost 0 bases and J 7 bases, leaving 10 bases between the germline ends.

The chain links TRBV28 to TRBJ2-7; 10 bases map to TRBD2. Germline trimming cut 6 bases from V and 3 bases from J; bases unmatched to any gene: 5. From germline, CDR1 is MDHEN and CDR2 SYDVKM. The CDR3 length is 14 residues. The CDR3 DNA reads TGTGCCAGCAGCGATAAGCGGGAGGGCTACGAGCAGTACTTC. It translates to CASSDKREGYEQYF.

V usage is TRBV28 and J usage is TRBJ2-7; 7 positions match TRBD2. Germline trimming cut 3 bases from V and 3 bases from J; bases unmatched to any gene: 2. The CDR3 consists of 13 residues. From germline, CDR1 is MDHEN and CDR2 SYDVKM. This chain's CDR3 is CASSFASGYEQYF. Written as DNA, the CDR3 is TGTGCCAGCAGTTTCGCTAGCGGCTACGAGCAGTACTTC.

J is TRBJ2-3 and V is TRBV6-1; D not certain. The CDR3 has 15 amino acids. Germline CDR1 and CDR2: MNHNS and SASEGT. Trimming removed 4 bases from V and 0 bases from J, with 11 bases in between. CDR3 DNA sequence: TGTGCCAGCAGTGCGGCGGCCTTTAGCACAGATACGCAGTATTTT. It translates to CASSAAAFSTDTQYF.